One TCR beta chain is described in this entry. Its antigen target is currently unknown. No base quality values were provided; no much bigger clone lies one nucleotide off. The collaborating institutions used their own protocols to collect whole blood in K2EDTA tubes. For TCRbeta analysis, collaborators shipped samples in one of three forms: frozen whole blood, isolated PBMCs, or DNA extracted from either of those sample types. The immunoSEQ Assay, a bias-controlled multiplex PCR, was used to amplify TCRbeta CDR3 regions from genomic DNA. The original methods were these. The number of nucleated cells in each sample was estimated by amplification of reference gene primers within the assay. To quantify the absolute abundance of each unique TCRbeta CDR3 rearrangement, sequence reads were collapsed and filtered. For each sample, productive Simpson clonality was calculated by taking the square root of Simpson's diversity index across productive rearrangements. TCRdb limited this immuneACCESS table to in-frame rearrangements with V and J called. A share of clones is missing; checked studies link under half to unresolved V genes, and the rest is unexplained. V and J calls and clone size are given by that table; D and trimming were obtained from the DNA. In this sample the table shows roughly 190,000 clones, approximately 85% of which occur a single time. Of the sample, approximately 5.1% falls within the top ten clones.

CDR1 and CDR2 are read off the germline V gene (reference sequence) as LNHDA and SQIVND. Compared with germline, V lacks 6 bases and J lacks 5 bases; bases without a gene match: 11. Taken from cysteine to phenylalanine, the CDR3 has 15 residues. Just the 45-base CDR3 DNA is kept, in frame starting at base 1. The sample originates from a study of blood T cell repertoires in COVID-19 (dated by TCRdb to about 2020). As for the study more broadly: Samples covering the acute and convalescent phases of COVID-19 were provided by collaborators in the United States, Italy and Spain. The material from the prospective study consisted of cDNA or gDNA derived from T cells, B-cell-depleted T cells, or PBMCs. The dataset comprised deeply sampled blood TCRbeta repertoires from subjects exposed to, actively infected with, or recovered from COVID-19. The repertoires were made available in a free public database intended to serve as a resource for research on the immune response to SARS-CoV-2. The samples were drawn from the first 160 participants of the ongoing ImmuneRACE study and from 1,254 subjects provided by 6 global collaborators. The sample metadata nearly always contained a de-identified subject ID, COVID-19 status, age in years and sex. HLA class I and class II types, where available, came from metadata supplied by the sample provider rather than from assay-based typing. Beyond this particular receptor, the publication reports: Clinical and demographic metadata were provided uncurated, with the amount varying by source and participant.

The sequenced sample consisted of peripheral blood. This chain joins TRBV19 to TRBJ2-5, with 8 bases aligning to TRBD2. The source of this sequence is a woman in her 70s with active or convalescent COVID-19. The CDR3 region: CASSPRAGGRETQYF. The nucleotides are TGTGCCAGTAGCCCAAGAGCAGGCGGGAGGGAGACCCAGTACTTC.